Listed below are T cell receptor beta chains from one sample, sequenced in a study of control samples from healthy donors and cancer patients. TCRdb's copy holds only in-frame clones and misses some; the assay was immunoSEQ multiplex PCR. The sample holds over 150,000 clones; 96% are singletons and the top ten take under 1.2%. The sample consisted of blood. The receptor set was obtained from a woman under 40 in good health. Both conserved end residues are trimmed from each CDR3.

TRBV3-1/TRBV3-2	TRBJ2-5	ASSQGPFQETQY
TRBV6-6	TRBJ2-2	ASSYSIGGNTGELF
TRBV18	TRBJ2-7	ASSPISSATSGTYEQY
TRBV3-1/TRBV3-2	TRBJ2-7	ASSQRLAGGRYEQY
TRBV3-1/TRBV3-2	TRBJ1-5	ASSQVGQNQPQH
TRBV19	TRBJ2-7	ASSRGGSYEQY
TRBV6-5	TRBJ2-2	ASSTQGNTGELF
TRBV6-6	TRBJ1-1	ASSYLQGTHTEAF
TRBV12-3/TRBV12-4	TRBJ2-7	ASSFNRYYEQY
TRBV29-1	TRBJ2-1	SVEVASGGEQF
TRBV15	TRBJ2-5	ATSAALSQETQY
TRBV30	TRBJ2-2	ASGQGITNTGELF
TRBV27	TRBJ2-6	ASSSGTGIPGANVLT
TRBV6-2/TRBV6-3	TRBJ2-7	ASSYSSGRAILPEQY
TRBV3-1/TRBV3-2	TRBJ1-2	ASSQVMGVMGANYGYT
TRBV3-1/TRBV3-2	TRBJ2-1	ASSQLGEQF
TRBV18	TRBJ1-1	ASRQGLNTEAF
TRBV6-5	TRBJ1-5	ASSPRGEAPQH
TRBV5-1	TRBJ2-7	ASSFQGRLDEQY
TRBV14	TRBJ1-1	ASSHRTGGLTEAF
TRBV24-1	TRBJ2-1	ATQGTSGRLTYNEQF
TRBV5-4	TRBJ2-7	ASSLIGANEQY
TRBV10-3	TRBJ2-7	AISASDRGPYEQY
TRBV28	TRBJ2-7	ASSPAGQGVNEQY
TRBV15	TRBJ2-1	ATSRVKREQF
TRBV27	TRBJ2-7	ASRRELAPYEQY
TRBV6-2/TRBV6-3	TRBJ2-3	ASSFGEPTYTDTQY